One T cell receptor (beta chain) is described in this entry. The data originate from a study of T cell responses to AZD1222 COVID-19 vaccine. The germline V gene encodes CDR1 SQVTM and CDR2 ANQGSEA. V was pared by 3 bases and J by 2 bases, with 12 bases between. This CDR3 region has 14 residues. The assay was immunoSEQ multiplex PCR, and TCRdb's table has in-frame clones only and misses some. The data contain roughly 91,000 clones, about 85% of them singletons. V is TRBV29-1 and J is TRBJ2-3, with D perhaps TRBD1 (6 bases). The input for sequencing was peripheral blood, taken on day 0 of AZD1222 vaccination. The TCR was taken from an adult in good health. As DNA, the CDR3 is TGCAGCGTTGACTGGCAGGGGCTCACAGATACGCAGTATTTT. It yields the protein CSVDWQGLTDTQYF.